This T cell receptor beta chain is from a study of blood T cell repertoires in COVID-19. Turning to the study itself: PBMCs, B-cell-depleted T cells, or T cells were the source of the cDNA or gDNA that made up the material.

Across 20 to 25 US areas, participants ranged in age from 18 to 89 years. Measured with immunoSEQ multiplex PCR; TCRdb has only the in-frame clones, and not every one. The sample shows more than 250,000 clones, over 75% of them seen only once. V lost 0 bases, J lost 3 bases, and 12 bases lay in between. There are 15 residues in the CDR3. Germline values: CDR1 SGDLS, CDR2 YYNGEE. The rearrangement joins TRBV9 to TRBJ1-1, with a possible D match to TRBD1 (5 bases). Specimen: PBMCs or T cells enriched from blood (not recorded which). The clonotype was recovered from a woman in her twenties or thirties who had recovered from COVID-19. CDR3 sequence: CASSVGQLYDTEAFF. CDR3 nucleotide sequence: TGTGCCAGCAGCGTAGGACAGCTATACGACACTGAAGCTTTCTTT.